The sequence of this T cell receptor beta chain was determined in a study of identical twins. This clonotype was recorded at least ten times. Germline-derived CDR1 and CDR2 are KGHSH and LQKENI. V gave up 6 bases and J gave up 11 bases, with 17 bases separating them. CDR3 size: 13 residues. Using its own MiXCR run on the 5' RACE reads, TCRdb lists one record per CDR3 protein. The data hold hundreds of thousands of distinct CDR3 sequences, with about 9.4% observed a single time. These same data were also listed under a study on yellow fever vaccine responses in identical twins.

What was sequenced was PBMCs. V gene TRBV18 combines with J gene TRBJ1-5; unclear D gene. The sequence derives from a young woman in good health. The CDR3 DNA reads TGTGCCAGCTCGCCCACTCTTGATGGGGCCCAGCATTTT. It codes for CASSPTLDGAQHF.